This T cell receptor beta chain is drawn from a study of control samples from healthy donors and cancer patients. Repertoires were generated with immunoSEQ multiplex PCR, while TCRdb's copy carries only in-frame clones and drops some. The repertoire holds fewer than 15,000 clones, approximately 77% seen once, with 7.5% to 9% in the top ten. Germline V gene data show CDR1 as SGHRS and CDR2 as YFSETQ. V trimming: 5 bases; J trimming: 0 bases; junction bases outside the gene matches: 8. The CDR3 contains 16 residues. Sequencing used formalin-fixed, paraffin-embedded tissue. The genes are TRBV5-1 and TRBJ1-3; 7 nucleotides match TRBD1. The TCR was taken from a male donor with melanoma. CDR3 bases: TGCGCCAGCAGAGAATTGGGACAGATCTCTGGAAACACCATATATTTT. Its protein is CASRELGQISGNTIYF.